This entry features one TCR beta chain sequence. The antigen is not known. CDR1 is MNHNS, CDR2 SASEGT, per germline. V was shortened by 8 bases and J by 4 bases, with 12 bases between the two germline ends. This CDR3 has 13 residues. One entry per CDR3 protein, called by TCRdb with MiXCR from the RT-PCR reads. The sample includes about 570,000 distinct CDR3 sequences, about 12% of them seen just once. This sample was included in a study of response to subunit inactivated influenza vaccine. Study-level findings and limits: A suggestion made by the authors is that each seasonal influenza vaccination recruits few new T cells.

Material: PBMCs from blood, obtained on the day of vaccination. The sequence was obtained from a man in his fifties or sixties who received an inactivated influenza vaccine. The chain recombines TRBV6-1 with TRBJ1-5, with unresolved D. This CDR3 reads CASSPWENQPQHF. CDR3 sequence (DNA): TGTGCCAGCTCCCCTTGGGAAAATCAGCCCCAGCATTTT.